Detailed here is one TCR beta chain. Libraries were prepared by immunoSEQ multiplex PCR; TCRdb keeps only in-frame clonotypes and omits some of them. The sample records 30,000 to 35,000 clones, 85% being singletons. The data were obtained in a study of blood T cell repertoires in COVID-19. In the study overall: Acute-phase and convalescent COVID-19 samples originated in the United States, Italy and Spain. Nucleic acid was either cDNA or gDNA, and it came from T cells, B-cell-depleted T cells, or PBMCs.

The clonotype comes from a man older than 75 with active COVID-19. Sequencing was carried out using peripheral blood.

Here the CDR3 DNA reads TGCAGTGCTAGTACAGGGGGCGATCAGCCCCAGCATTTT. Its protein is CSASTGGDQPQHF. This chain links TRBV20-1 with TRBJ1-5; 9 bases are a match to TRBD1. The CDR3 covers 13 residues. V was clipped by 3 bases and J by 5 bases; unmatched bases: 2. In germline, CDR1 is DFQATT, CDR2 SNEGSKA (reference sequence).